This T cell receptor beta chain was observed in a study of control samples from healthy donors and cancer patients. The CDR3 consists of 14 residues. Trimming at V came to 3 bases and at J to 5 bases, leaving 2 bases not matched to a gene. Per the germline V gene, CDR1 is MNHEY and CDR2 is SMNVEV (reference sequence). Profiling relied on immunoSEQ multiplex PCR, and the TCRdb table lists in-frame clones only, not all of them. In the table there are around 89,000 clones, 82% of which are singletons. The chain employs TRBV27 and TRBJ2-7; 12 nucleotides align to TRBD2. The source material was blood. This sequence was found in a woman aged 55-69 years in good health. The CDR3 loop is CASSFLAGGHEQYF. Written as DNA, the CDR3 is TGTGCCAGCAGTTTTCTAGCGGGAGGGCACGAGCAGTACTTC.